Listed below are T cell receptor beta chains from one sample, sequenced in a study of CD8+ T cells in alopecia areata. Clones were read by immunoSEQ multiplex PCR, and TCRdb kept only the in-frame ones, dropping some. The data contain about 150,000 clones, 40% to 65% of them singletons. The sequencing here drew on CD8+ T cells sorted from blood, taken at week 0. Receptors were obtained from a human donor with alopecia areata. CDR3s include the opening cysteine and the closing phenylalanine or tryptophan. The order of the fields is J gene, CDR3 length, D gene, clone size, V gene, CDR3 protein. The D gene is left open where the match is weak. Part of the rows lack a size; the others show once, few, many or a class for expanded clones.

J: TRBJ2-7; length: 12; D: .; size: .; V: TRBV5-1; CDR3: CASSFPFGEQYF
J: TRBJ1-5; length: 13; D: .; size: few; V: TRBV19; CDR3: CASSSHRAQPQHF
J: TRBJ2-3; length: 13; D: .; size: .; V: TRBV25-1; CDR3: CASRGREADTQYF
J: TRBJ2-7; length: 14; D: .; size: few; V: TRBV5-6; CDR3: CASSVDSTTYEQYF
J: TRBJ2-3; length: 13; D: .; size: .; V: TRBV2; CDR3: CASRSRYIVTQYF
J: TRBJ1-1; length: 13; D: .; size: .; V: TRBV5-6; CDR3: CASSLMGYEEAFF
J: TRBJ1-1; length: 14; D: TRBD1; size: few; V: TRBV29-1; CDR3: CSVQDRGQDTEAFF
J: TRBJ1-2; length: 14; D: .; size: .; V: TRBV30; CDR3: CAWSAPEGPHGYTF
J: TRBJ2-7; length: 14; D: .; size: .; V: TRBV4-1; CDR3: CASSQRLGDHEQYF
J: TRBJ1-2; length: 17; D: .; size: .; V: TRBV4-3; CDR3: CASSHLLRDSGGNGYTF
J: TRBJ2-7; length: 14; D: TRBD1; size: .; V: TRBV30; CDR3: CAWSFSGTGSEQYF
J: TRBJ1-5; length: 14; D: .; size: .; V: TRBV30; CDR3: CAWGPGRDNQPQHF
J: TRBJ2-5; length: 15; D: TRBD1; size: few; V: TRBV28; CDR3: CASNKDRVGWETQYF
J: TRBJ2-3; length: 14; D: .; size: .; V: TRBV16; CDR3: CASSQSGRPDTQYF
J: TRBJ2-1; length: 16; D: .; size: .; V: TRBV27; CDR3: CASSLSASSSYNEQFF
J: TRBJ1-2; length: 15; D: .; size: .; V: TRBV29-1; CDR3: CSVEEEGREIYGYTF
J: TRBJ2-7; length: 15; D: TRBD1; size: few; V: TRBV5-1; CDR3: CASSLIGDSDYEQYF